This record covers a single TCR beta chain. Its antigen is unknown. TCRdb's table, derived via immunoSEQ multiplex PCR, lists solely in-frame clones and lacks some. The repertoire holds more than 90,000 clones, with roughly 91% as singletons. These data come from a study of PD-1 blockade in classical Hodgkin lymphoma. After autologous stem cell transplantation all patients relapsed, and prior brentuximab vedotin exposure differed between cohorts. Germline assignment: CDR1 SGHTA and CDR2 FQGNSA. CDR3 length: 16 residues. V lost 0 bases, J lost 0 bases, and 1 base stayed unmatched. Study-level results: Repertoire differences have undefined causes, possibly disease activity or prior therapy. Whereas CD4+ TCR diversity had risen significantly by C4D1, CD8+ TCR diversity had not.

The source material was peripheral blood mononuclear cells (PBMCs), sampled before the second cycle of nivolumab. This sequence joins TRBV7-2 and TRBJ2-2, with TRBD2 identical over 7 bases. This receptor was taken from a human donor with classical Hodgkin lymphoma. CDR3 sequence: CASSLAGGSNTGELFF. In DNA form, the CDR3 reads TGTGCCAGCAGCTTAGCCGGGGGGTCGAACACCGGGGAGCTGTTTTTT.